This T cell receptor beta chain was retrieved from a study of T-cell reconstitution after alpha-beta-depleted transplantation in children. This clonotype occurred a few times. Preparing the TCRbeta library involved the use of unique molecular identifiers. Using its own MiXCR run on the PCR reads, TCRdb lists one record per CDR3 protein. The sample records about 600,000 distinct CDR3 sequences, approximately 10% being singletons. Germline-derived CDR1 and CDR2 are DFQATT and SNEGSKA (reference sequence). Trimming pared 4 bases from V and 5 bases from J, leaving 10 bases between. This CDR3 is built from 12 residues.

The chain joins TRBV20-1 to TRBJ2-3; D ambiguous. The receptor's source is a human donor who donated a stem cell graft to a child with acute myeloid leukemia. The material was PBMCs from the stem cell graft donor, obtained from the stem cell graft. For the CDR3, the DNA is TGCAGTGCTACCCCCAGGAGAGATACGCAGTATTTT. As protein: CSATPRRDTQYF.